This TCR beta chain comes out of a study of blood T cells in healthy people across ages. Findings of the study overall: Age advanced and TCR beta diversity per million T cells fell, roughly linearly. Relative to aged donors, long-lived donors carried more naive CD4+ cells and displayed higher diversity.

Using a J-beta primer mix together with a sample-barcoded 5' primer, a second PCR was run for about 6 to 12 cycles. TCRdb used MiXCR to reprocess the 5' RACE reads, holding one entry per CDR3 protein. Of about a million distinct CDR3 sequences listed, 35% to 45% were seen once; the top ten hold under 15%. As concerns this clonotype: The antigen is undetermined.

V dropped 4 bases and J dropped 0 bases, with 13 bases sitting between them. Looked up from germline, CDR1 is SGDLS and CDR2 is YYNGEE. This CDR3 comprises 15 residues. Material for sequencing was blood. The rearrangement links TRBV9 to TRBJ1-2; no reliable D call. This sequence originates from a man between 18 and 29 years old in good health. The CDR3 DNA is TGTGCCAGCAGCCCAACGGTCCTCACTAACTATGGCTACACCTTC. It codes for CASSPTVLTNYGYTF.